This TCR beta chain is drawn from a study of neoadjuvant anti-PD-1 for oral cavity cancer. In the study overall: Patients without progression got a fourth dose around day 43.

TCRdb's table, derived via immunoSEQ multiplex PCR, lists solely in-frame clones and lacks some. Here the sample spans roughly 15,000 clones, roughly two thirds being singletons. Overall study findings and caveats: With a few patients per group, TCR findings need larger cohorts.

CDR3 size: 14 residues. Per the germline V gene, CDR1 is SQVTM and CDR2 is ANQGSEA. Trimming removed 1 base at V and 5 bases at J, with 13 bases between. In the case of this clone: Its antigen is currently unknown.

Sequenced material: PBMCs, taken before nivolumab (anti-PD-1) treatment. The TCR comes from a person between 40 and 85 years old with oral cavity squamous cell carcinoma. This chain uses TRBV29-1 with TRBJ2-3, with D unresolved. The CDR3 here is CSVEVPQVLDTQYF. The CDR3 DNA reads TGCAGCGTTGAAGTCCCTCAGGTGTTAGATACGCAGTATTTT.